These 32 T cell receptor beta chains were sequenced from one sample in a study of T cell repertoires in cytomegalovirus infection. Which antigens these TCRs recognize remains unknown. TCRdb recomputed calls from the reads with MiXCR, one row per CDR3 protein. Altogether about 220,000 distinct CDR3 sequences are present, about 40% being singletons, with the ten largest covering 55% to 60%. The source was CD8+ T cells from cultured PBMCs, collected from culture after CMV antigen stimulation. These receptors all stem from a human donor in good health (CMV status not recorded). Some clones in this sample may be carry-over from other donors' samples.

This chain uses TRBV28 with TRBJ1-6, with 9 bases matching TRBD1. From germline, CDR1 is MDHEN and CDR2 SYDVKM. The V and J ends lost 2 bases and 8 bases, in that order; junction bases with no gene match: 4. The CDR3 runs to 15 residues. The CDR3: CASSLTGQGDSPLHF. The DNA of the CDR3 is TGTGCCAGCAGTTTAACGGGACAGGGAGATTCACCCCTCCACTTT.

This clonotype was counted only a few times. This chain links TRBV7-6 with TRBJ2-5; a possible D gene is TRBD1 (6 bases). The V end lost 2 bases, the J end lost 1 base, and 8 bases lay between the germline ends. The germline V gene has CDR1 SGHVS and CDR2 FNYEAQ. The CDR3 sequence is 14 residues long. The chain's CDR3 is CASSLRDTQETQYF. The CDR3 DNA reads as TGTGCCAGCAGCTTACGGGACACCCAAGAGACCCAGTACTTC.

This clonotype was found a few times. CDR3 nucleotides: TGTGCCTTGAGGACAGGGAATCAGCCCCAGCATTTT. Amino acid sequence: CALRTGNQPQHF. The chain has TRBV6-1 and TRBJ1-5, with 8 positions matching TRBD1. This CDR3 is 12 amino acids long. The trim removed 11 bases at V and 4 bases at J, leaving 4 bases unmatched. Germline loops: CDR1 MNHNS, CDR2 SASEGT.

The chain combines TRBV7-9 with TRBJ2-5, with D unresolved. CDR1 and CDR2 (germline): SEHNR, FQNEAQ (reference sequence). Trimming left V 3 bases short and J 10 bases short, with 27 bases between. The CDR3 covers 17 residues. The CDR3 sequence: CASSFSPDAIKKGGQYF. CDR3 bases: TGTGCCAGCAGCTTCTCCCCGGATGCAATTAAAAAAGGCGGCCAGTACTTC.

This clonotype has more than one count but fewer than ten. The chain's CDR3 is CAIGKNTGELFF. CDR3 in DNA: TGTGCCATCGGAAAGAACACCGGGGAGCTGTTTTTT. The chain links TRBV10-3 to TRBJ2-2; D is ambiguous. V was shortened by 8 bases and J by 1 base, with 5 bases between the two germline ends. CDR1 and CDR2 (germline): ENHRY, SYGVKD. The CDR3 is 12 amino acids.

This clonotype was counted a few times. The chain uses TRBV7-9 and TRBJ1-1; possible D gene TRBD1, 6 bases. With 4 bases removed from V and 4 bases from J, the gap between germline ends came to 13 bases. CDR1 SEHNR and CDR2 FQNEAQ come from the germline V gene (reference sequence). This CDR3 spans 14 amino acids. The CDR3, as DNA: TGTGCCAGCAGCTCAACAGGGTTGGTCACTGAAGCTTTCTTT. It translates to CASSSTGLVTEAFF.

The V and J genes are TRBV7-3 and TRBJ2-2; either TRBD1 or TRBD2 may supply D (6 bases each). Germline lookup yields CDR1 SGHTA and CDR2 FQGTGA. The CDR3 is 14 amino acids. V dropped 8 bases and J dropped 3 bases, with 13 bases sitting between them. CDR3 in DNA: TGTGCCAGCCGGTGGGGGGCGGACACCGGGGAGCTGTTTTTT. Translated: CASRWGADTGELFF.

The chain is built from TRBV20-1 and TRBJ2-1; TRBD1 aligns across 9 bases. The germline V gene has CDR1 DFQATT and CDR2 SNEGSKA (reference sequence). CDR3 size: 17 residues. V lost 2 bases to trimming and J lost 2 bases; unmatched junction nucleotides: 10. The CDR3 bases are TGCAGTGCTAGACCTACAGGAGGGACAGGGACCTACAATGAGCAGTTCTTC. Translation: CSARPTGGTGTYNEQFF.

This chain connects TRBV7-4 to TRBJ2-5, with unresolved D. V lost 4 bases and J 5 bases, leaving 14 bases between the germline ends. CDR1 and CDR2 (germline): SGHVT, SQSDAQ. The CDR3 length is 14 residues. CDR3 bases: TGTGCCAGCAGCTCTTCGGAGACTTTCGAGACCCAGTACTTC. This sequence encodes CASSSSETFETQYF.

Only a few counts were recorded for this clonotype. The chain uses TRBV27 and TRBJ2-1; no firm D call. Germline V lookup: CDR1 MNHEY, CDR2 SMNVEV (reference sequence). Trimming stripped 6 bases from V and 5 bases from J, with 5 bases between. The CDR3 consists of 11 residues. The CDR3 loop is CASRTNNEQFF. CDR3 sequence (DNA): TGTGCCAGCAGAACTAACAATGAGCAGTTCTTC.

The chain uses TRBV20-1 and TRBJ1-2, with a possible D match to TRBD1 (5 bases). V lost 2 bases and J 5 bases, leaving 18 bases between the germline ends. The germline gives CDR1 DFQATT, CDR2 SNEGSKA (reference sequence). The CDR3 is 15 amino acids. This CDR3 reads CSARQQDNLNYGYTF. CDR3 in DNA: TGCAGTGCTAGACAGCAGGACAACCTTAATTATGGCTACACCTTC.

This clonotype was seen repeatedly, ten times or more. The chain combines TRBV6-1 with TRBJ1-1; 8 positions agree with TRBD1. The CDR3 contains 15 residues. Germline CDR1 reads MNHNS; CDR2 reads SASEGT. V lost 6 bases, J lost 0 bases, and 6 bases stayed unmatched. CDR3 sequence: CASSRTGYLNTEAFF. In nucleotides, the CDR3 is TGTGCCAGCAGCCGGACAGGGTATCTGAACACTGAAGCTTTCTTT.

The chain employs TRBV7-3 and TRBJ1-1; D is perhaps TRBD1 (5 bases). This CDR3 spans 14 amino acids. V was shortened by 1 base and J by 1 base, with 7 bases between the two germline ends. Germline lookup yields CDR1 SGHTA and CDR2 FQGTGA. The CDR3 nucleotides read TGTGCCAGCAGCTTAATTGGGGGGAACACTGAAGCTTTCTTT. Translated: CASSLIGGNTEAFF.

The CDR3: CASTFDGTYEQYF. CDR3 nucleotides: TGTGCCAGCACCTTTGACGGAACTTACGAGCAGTACTTC. This sequence joins TRBV7-2 and TRBJ2-7; D uncertain. Trimming pared 7 bases from V and 4 bases from J, leaving 14 bases between. This CDR3 contains 13 residues. CDR1 is SGHTA and CDR2 is FQGNSA in the germline V gene. Using reference TRBV7-2 and TRBJ2-7 for the parts outside the CDR3, the full variable domain is GAGVSQSPSNKVTEKGKDVELRCDPISGHTALYWYRQSLGQGLEFLIYFQGNSAPDKSGLPSDRFSAERTGGSVSTLTIQRTQQEDSAVYLCASTFDGTYEQYFGPGTRLTVT.

The J gene is TRBJ2-7, the V gene TRBV20-1; tentatively, D is TRBD1 (6 bases). Trimming took 1 base from V and 3 from J, leaving 16 bases between them. This CDR3 is built from 15 residues. The germline V gene encodes CDR1 DFQATT and CDR2 SNEGSKA (reference sequence). CDR3 sequence reads: CSARGSQGLLYEQYF. As DNA, the CDR3 is TGCAGTGCTAGAGGAAGTCAGGGGCTCCTCTACGAGCAGTACTTC.

V is TRBV9 and J is TRBJ1-1; D uncertain. The CDR3 sequence is 15 residues long. The germline CDR1 and CDR2 sequences are SGDLS and YYNGEE. Trimming stripped 0 bases from V and 6 bases from J, with 15 bases between. CDR3 in amino acids: CASSVGDNFYPEAFF. As DNA, the CDR3 is TGTGCCAGCAGCGTAGGTGATAACTTCTACCCTGAAGCTTTCTTT.

This clonotype was detected many times. The chain employs TRBV2 and TRBJ2-7, with D possibly matching TRBD2 (6 bases). The CDR3 spans 15 residues. CDR1 and CDR2 (germline): SNHLY, FYNNEI. The V end lost 2 bases, the J end lost 9 bases, and 20 bases lay between the germline ends. The CDR3 protein is CASSEMKAGWGSQYF. The CDR3 DNA reads TGTGCCAGCAGTGAAATGAAAGCGGGTTGGGGTTCGCAGTACTTC.

This clonotype has just a few counts. The chain is built from TRBV27 and TRBJ2-6, with D possibly being TRBD1 (6 bases). The CDR3 totals 18 residues. Trimming left V 1 base short and J 0 bases short, with 13 bases between. The germline gives CDR1 MNHEY, CDR2 SMNVEV (reference sequence). For the CDR3, the DNA is TGTGCCAGCAGTTTATACCCAGGGGAATTCTCTGGGGCCAACGTCCTGACTTTC. Translation: CASSLYPGEFSGANVLTF.

This clonotype occurred a few times. This chain connects TRBV28 to TRBJ2-7; weak D call: TRBD2 (6 bases). V gave up 10 bases and J gave up 4 bases, with 14 bases separating them. This CDR3 spans 12 amino acids. Germline CDR1 MDHEN, CDR2 SYDVKM. The CDR3 region has the DNA TGTGCCACCTCGCGGGATTTGTACGAGCAGTACTTC. Protein sequence: CATSRDLYEQYF.

This clonotype appeared a few times. The chain carries TRBV27 and TRBJ1-1, with no clear D. The CDR3 spans 17 residues. The V gene's germline CDR1 is MNHEY and CDR2 SMNVEV (reference sequence). Trimming removed 3 bases from V and 0 bases from J, with 17 bases in between. As DNA, the CDR3 is TGTGCCAGCAGTTTGGGCGCGGGTGCGAGGATGAACACTGAAGCTTTCTTT. Translating it yields CASSLGAGARMNTEAFF.

This clonotype turned up a few times. The rearrangement uses TRBV9 and TRBJ2-5; no clear D gene. Trimming pared 2 bases from V and 5 bases from J, leaving 10 bases between. Germline V gene data show CDR1 as SGDLS and CDR2 as YYNGEE. The CDR3 loop spans 13 amino acids. CDR3 region: CASSVVEGETQYF. In nucleotides, the CDR3 is TGTGCCAGCAGCGTCGTAGAAGGCGAGACCCAGTACTTC.

This clonotype was observed a handful of times. The chain has TRBV5-1 and TRBJ1-6; tentative D call: TRBD1 (5 bases). Germline CDR1 is SGHRS and CDR2 is YFSETQ. V was clipped by 1 base and J by 2 bases, with 13 bases between them. The CDR3 consists of 17 residues. CDR3 in DNA: TGCGCCAGCAGCTTGCGGTCCGGGGGAGCCTATAATTCACCCCTCCACTTT. Translation gives CASSLRSGGAYNSPLHF.

This clonotype occurred a few times. This CDR3 is CASSPPLPPYEQYF. DNA for the CDR3: TGTGCCAGCAGCCCACCCCTGCCCCCCTACGAGCAGTACTTC. V and J are TRBV7-3 and TRBJ2-7; the D is unclear. Trimming took 5 bases from V and 2 from J, leaving 13 bases between them. This CDR3 contains 14 residues. Per germline, CDR1 SGHTA and CDR2 FQGTGA. Together with reference TRBV7-3 and TRBJ2-7, the CDR3 gives the full variable domain: GAGVSQTPSNKVTEKGKYVELRCDPISGHTALYWYRQSLGQGPEFLIYFQGTGAADDSGLPNDRFFAVRPEGSVSTLKIQRTERGDSAVYLCASSPPLPPYEQYFGPGTRLTVT.

This clonotype was counted a few times. The V gene is TRBV11-2, the J gene TRBJ2-2; D remains unclear. Germline V gene data show CDR1 as SGHAT and CDR2 as FQNNGV. The CDR3 is 14 amino acids. Trimming removed 3 bases from V and 4 bases from J, with 9 bases in between. CDR3 DNA: TGTGCCAGCAGCTTGGGTCATGCCACCGGGGAGCTGTTTTTT. Protein product: CASSLGHATGELFF.

The V and J genes are TRBV2 and TRBJ2-3; D is possibly TRBD1 (5 bases). This CDR3 comprises 18 residues. Looked up from germline, CDR1 is SNHLY and CDR2 is FYNNEI. Trimming pared 7 bases from V and 2 bases from J, leaving 25 bases between. CDR3 sequence: CASIYRGRLVADTDTQYF. The CDR3 bases are TGTGCCAGCATCTATAGGGGTCGGCTAGTCGCTGACACAGATACGCAGTATTTT.

In this sample, this clonotype turned up many times. The chain joins TRBV7-8 to TRBJ2-1; 7 positions agree with TRBD2. With 0 bases clipped from V and 10 bases from J, the junction kept 12 bases outside the gene matches. CDR3 length equals 16 residues. Germline CDR1 reads SGHVS; CDR2 reads FQNEAQ. This CDR3 reads CASSLAMGGIFGEQFF. The CDR3 region has the DNA TGTGCCAGCAGCTTAGCGATGGGGGGGATTTTCGGGGAGCAGTTCTTC.

The chain couples TRBV27 to TRBJ2-1, with 13 bases matching TRBD2. The CDR3 totals 14 residues. The germline gives CDR1 MNHEY, CDR2 SMNVEV (reference sequence). The J segment lost 6 bases and the V segment lost 6 bases, leaving 2 bases of the junction unmatched. CDR3: CASRTSGGRNEQFF. Here the CDR3 DNA reads TGTGCCAGCAGGACTAGCGGGGGGCGCAATGAGCAGTTCTTC.

The chain uses TRBV7-6 and TRBJ2-1, with a tentative D call TRBD2 (6 bases). The length of the CDR3 is 15 residues. Per germline, CDR1 SGHVS and CDR2 FNYEAQ. With 5 bases removed from V and 4 bases from J, the gap between germline ends came to 15 bases. DNA for the CDR3: TGTGCCAGCAGCCCTACTACCGGGACTTACAATGAGCAGTTCTTC. Amino acids: CASSPTTGTYNEQFF.

V gene TRBV3-1 combines with J gene TRBJ1-2; D gene ambiguous. V was clipped by 7 bases and J by 4 bases, with 10 bases between them. Germline assignment: CDR1 LGHDT and CDR2 YNNKEL (reference sequence). This CDR3 is built from 12 residues. The CDR3 sequence: CASNDSGYGYTF. The DNA for the CDR3 is TGTGCCAGCAACGATTCCGGCTATGGCTACACCTTC.

Only a few counts were recorded for this clonotype. The chain uses TRBV7-6 and TRBJ2-7; D possibly uses TRBD1 or TRBD2 (5 bases each). Germline V gene data show CDR1 as SGHVS and CDR2 as FNYEAQ. V gave up 5 bases and J gave up 2 bases, with 13 bases separating them. This CDR3 region has 14 residues. The CDR3 sequence: CASSPGAGTYEQYF. In nucleotides, the CDR3 is TGTGCCAGCAGCCCCGGGGCAGGGACCTACGAGCAGTACTTC.

This clonotype was counted a few times. The genes are TRBV25-1 and TRBJ2-7; no clear D. V gave up 2 bases and J gave up 5 bases, with 1 base separating them. CDR3 length: 10 residues. The germline V gene encodes CDR1 MGHDK and CDR2 SYGVNS. The CDR3 region has the DNA TGTGCCAGCAGTGAAGACGAGCAGTACTTC. It is translated as CASSEDEQYF.

V and J are TRBV3-1 and TRBJ2-1; D is uncertain. Between the trimmed V and J ends, which lost 2 bases and 8 bases, there was a span of 4 bases. Germline V lookup: CDR1 LGHDT, CDR2 YNNKEL (reference sequence). The CDR3 spans 11 residues. The CDR3: CASSQRYEQFF. The CDR3 DNA sequence: TGTGCCAGCAGCCAAAGATATGAGCAGTTCTTC.